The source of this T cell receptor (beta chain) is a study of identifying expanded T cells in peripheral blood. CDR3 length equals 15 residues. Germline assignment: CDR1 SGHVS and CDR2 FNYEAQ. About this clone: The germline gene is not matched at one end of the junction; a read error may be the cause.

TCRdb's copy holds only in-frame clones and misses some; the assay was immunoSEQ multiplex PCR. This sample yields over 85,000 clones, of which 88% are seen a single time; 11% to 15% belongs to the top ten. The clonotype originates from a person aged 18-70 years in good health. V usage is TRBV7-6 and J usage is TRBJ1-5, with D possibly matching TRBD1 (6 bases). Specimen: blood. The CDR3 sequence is CASSPLEGGNQPQHF. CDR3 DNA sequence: TGTGCCAGCAGCCCGCTTGAGGGGGGCAACCAGCCCCAGCATTTT.